Listed below are T cell receptor beta chains from one sample, sequenced in a study of molecular identifiers for immune sequencing clone quantification. One entry per CDR3 protein results from TCRdb running MiXCR on the PCR reads. The sample includes under 800,000 distinct CDR3 sequences, about 25% of them seen just once. Sample: naive CD8+ T cells from blood, with Jurkat cell RNA spiked in. The source of these receptors is a human donor in good health. Some libraries in this study had Jurkat cell RNA spiked in. Both conserved end residues are part of each CDR3. The order of the fields is J gene, D gene, V gene, clone size, CDR3 protein, CDR3 DNA. D genes are given only for firm matches. Clone size is stated in some rows and not others, as once, few, many or a class when expanded.

J: TRBJ2-3; D: .; V: TRBV11-2; size: many; CDR3: CASSPWTSSTDTQYF; DNA: TGTGCCAGCAGCCCGTGGACTTCTAGCACAGATACGCAGTATTTT
J: TRBJ2-4; D: .; V: TRBV7-9; size: many; CDR3: CASSSDGLAKNIQYF; DNA: TGTGCCAGCAGCTCGGACGGTTTAGCCAAAAACATTCAGTACTTC
J: TRBJ2-3; D: .; V: TRBV9; size: .; CDR3: CASSVEGADTQYF; DNA: TGTGCCAGCAGCGTAGAGGGAGCAGATACGCAGTATTTT
J: TRBJ2-3; D: TRBD1; V: TRBV4-3; size: few; CDR3: CASSQGTGVGTDTQYF; DNA: TGCGCCAGCAGCCAAGGGACAGGGGTGGGCACAGATACGCAGTATTTT
J: TRBJ2-1; D: TRBD2; V: TRBV12-3/TRBV12-4; size: few; CDR3: CASSPTSGGTYEQFF; DNA: TGTGCCAGCAGCCCGACTAGCGGGGGGACGTATGAGCAGTTCTTC
J: TRBJ2-3; D: .; V: TRBV27; size: many; CDR3: CASSFGQRTDTQYF; DNA: TGTGCCAGCAGTTTCGGACAACGCACAGATACGCAGTATTTT
J: TRBJ2-7; D: .; V: TRBV7-6; size: .; CDR3: CASSHDSAYEQYF; DNA: TGTGCCAGCAGCCACGACAGCGCCTACGAGCAGTACTTC
J: TRBJ2-1; D: TRBD1; V: TRBV4-3; size: .; CDR3: CASSHPSGRGLYEQFF; DNA: TGCGCCAGCAGCCACCCAAGCGGCAGGGGGCTTTATGAGCAGTTCTTC
J: TRBJ2-7; D: .; V: TRBV20-1; size: many; CDR3: CSAKEGRLTPYEQYF; DNA: TGCAGTGCTAAAGAGGGGCGCCTCACTCCCTACGAGCAGTACTTC
J: TRBJ2-3; D: .; V: TRBV7-9; size: many; CDR3: CASSLVQATDTQYF; DNA: TGTGCCAGCAGCTTAGTCCAGGCCACAGATACGCAGTATTTT
J: TRBJ1-1; D: .; V: TRBV2; size: few; CDR3: CAGIRNTEAFF; DNA: TGTGCCGGCATCAGGAACACTGAAGCTTTCTTT
J: TRBJ2-1; D: .; V: TRBV5-4; size: many; CDR3: CASSLSNNLDGQFF; DNA: TGTGCCAGCAGCTTGAGTAACAATCTTGATGGGCAGTTCTTC
J: TRBJ2-7; D: TRBD1; V: TRBV4-3; size: .; CDR3: CASSQGTGDVGEQYF; DNA: TGCGCCAGCAGCCAAGGGACAGGGGATGTGGGCGAGCAGTACTTC
J: TRBJ2-7; D: TRBD1; V: TRBV6-6; size: few; CDR3: CASSYSQGQGDYEQYF; DNA: TGTGCCAGCAGTTACTCTCAGGGACAGGGGGACTACGAGCAGTACTTC
J: TRBJ2-3; D: .; V: TRBV27; size: .; CDR3: CASSLNTGMADTQYF; DNA: TGTGCCAGCAGTTTAAATACAGGGATGGCAGATACGCAGTATTTT
J: TRBJ2-3; D: TRBD1; V: TRBV29-1; size: many; CDR3: CSVVVGQAMLLRYF; DNA: TGCAGCGTTGTGGTTGGACAGGCCATGTTACTCCGGTATTTT
J: TRBJ1-6; D: .; V: TRBV11-2; size: few; CDR3: CASSLGVTGNSPLHF; DNA: TGTGCCAGCAGCTTGGGGGTCACGGGGAATTCACCCCTCCACTTT
J: TRBJ1-3; D: .; V: TRBV4-1; size: many; CDR3: CASSQEGTGNTIYF; DNA: TGCGCCAGCAGCCAAGAGGGGACTGGAAACACCATATATTTT
J: TRBJ2-5; D: TRBD1; V: TRBV20-1; size: few; CDR3: CSAEVTGANAGTQYF; DNA: TGCAGTGCTGAGGTGACAGGGGCTAATGCCGGGACCCAGTACTTC
J: TRBJ2-3; D: .; V: TRBV27; size: .; CDR3: CASSLLDGDTDTQYF; DNA: TGTGCCAGCAGTTTATTGGACGGGGACACAGATACGCAGTATTTT
J: TRBJ1-1; D: .; V: TRBV30; size: .; CDR3: CAWSAALNTEAFF; DNA: TGTGCCTGGAGTGCCGCCCTGAACACTGAAGCTTTCTTT
J: TRBJ2-5; D: .; V: TRBV2; size: many; CDR3: CASSEVDLIKETQYF; DNA: TGTGCCAGCAGTGAGGTGGACCTGATCAAAGAGACCCAGTACTTC
J: TRBJ1-1; D: TRBD1; V: TRBV4-1; size: .; CDR3: CASSQEQGTNRVAFF; DNA: TGCGCCAGTAGCCAAGAACAGGGGACGAATCGGGTAGCTTTCTTT
J: TRBJ2-1; D: .; V: TRBV19; size: .; CDR3: CASSIIQGNEQFF; DNA: TGTGCCAGTAGTATAATCCAGGGGAATGAGCAGTTCTTC
J: TRBJ2-3; D: TRBD1; V: TRBV4-3; size: .; CDR3: CASSPSMFSQDRSTDTQYF; DNA: TGCGCCAGCAGCCCAAGTATGTTTAGCCAGGACAGGAGCACAGATACGCAGTATTTT
J: TRBJ2-7; D: .; V: TRBV5-1; size: .; CDR3: CASSLLGAGFYEQYF; DNA: TGCGCCAGCAGCTTGTTGGGGGCAGGGTTCTACGAGCAGTACTTC
J: TRBJ2-3; D: .; V: TRBV2; size: .; CDR3: CASPPRGRTDTQYF; DNA: TGTGCCTCCCCCCCCCGGGGACGCACAGATACGCAGTATTTT
J: TRBJ2-4; D: TRBD1; V: TRBV6-2/TRBV6-3; size: few; CDR3: CASSYSGTAVPLAKNIQYF; DNA: TGTGCCAGCAGTTACTCCGGGACAGCCGTCCCTCTAGCCAAAAACATTCAGTACTTC
J: TRBJ2-3; D: TRBD1; V: TRBV2; size: many; CDR3: CASSSDRGQTDTQYF; DNA: TGTGCCAGCAGCTCGGACAGGGGGCAGACAGATACGCAGTATTTT
J: TRBJ1-3; D: .; V: TRBV9; size: many; CDR3: CASSVGGISGNTIYF; DNA: TGTGCCAGCAGCGTAGGGGGGATCTCTGGAAACACCATATATTTT
J: TRBJ2-7; D: TRBD2; V: TRBV9; size: few; CDR3: CASSVEGEGEQYF; DNA: TGTGCCAGCAGCGTAGAAGGGGAGGGCGAGCAGTACTTC
J: TRBJ1-5; D: .; V: TRBV21-1; size: .; CDR3: CASSKWDQPQHF; DNA: TGTGCCAGCAGCAAGTGGGATCAGCCCCAGCATTTT
J: TRBJ2-3; D: TRBD2; V: TRBV2; size: many; CDR3: CASGKGRTSGISSTDTQYF; DNA: TGTGCCAGCGGGAAAGGGCGGACTAGCGGAATATCTAGCACAGATACGCAGTATTTT
J: TRBJ1-4; D: .; V: TRBV24-1; size: many; CDR3: CATSDLDWGRRSTNEKLFF; DNA: TGTGCCACCAGTGATTTGGACTGGGGGAGGAGATCAACTAATGAAAAACTGTTTTTT
J: TRBJ1-1; D: TRBD1; V: TRBV28; size: few; CDR3: CASSEILPGQLNTEAFF; DNA: TGTGCCAGCAGTGAAATTCTCCCGGGACAGCTGAACACTGAAGCTTTCTTT
J: TRBJ2-7; D: .; V: TRBV28; size: .; CDR3: CASSPGQVRHEQYF; DNA: TGTGCCAGCAGCCCCGGGCAGGTGCGCCACGAGCAGTACTTC
J: TRBJ2-7; D: .; V: TRBV27; size: .; CDR3: CASSLSVEGTTYEQYF; DNA: TGTGCCAGCAGTTTATCGGTGGAGGGGACAACCTACGAGCAGTACTTC
J: TRBJ2-7; D: .; V: TRBV9; size: few; CDR3: CASSVAGMPGEQYF; DNA: TGTGCCAGCAGCGTAGCGGGGATGCCGGGGGAGCAGTACTTC
J: TRBJ2-1; D: .; V: TRBV19; size: many; CDR3: CASSDGTKYNEQFF; DNA: TGTGCCAGTAGTGACGGGACAAAATACAATGAGCAGTTCTTC
J: TRBJ2-2; D: .; V: TRBV7-8; size: .; CDR3: CASSLVAVLTGELFF; DNA: TGTGCCAGCAGCTTAGTGGCAGTTCTAACCGGGGAGCTGTTTTTT
J: TRBJ2-7; D: .; V: TRBV5-1; size: many; CDR3: CASSLYQGPLWEQYF; DNA: TGCGCCAGCAGCTTGTACCAGGGTCCCCTATGGGAGCAGTACTTC
J: TRBJ2-1; D: TRBD1; V: TRBV2; size: few; CDR3: CASRDRGRSYNEQFF; DNA: TGTGCCAGCAGGGACAGGGGGAGGTCCTACAATGAGCAGTTCTTC
J: TRBJ2-3; D: .; V: TRBV27; size: many; CDR3: CASSMTPSTDTQYF; DNA: TGTGCCAGCAGTATGACACCTAGCACAGATACGCAGTATTTT
J: TRBJ1-1; D: .; V: TRBV29-1; size: many; CDR3: CSAGGGADTEAFF; DNA: TGCAGCGCCGGAGGGGGGGCCGACACTGAAGCTTTCTTT
J: TRBJ2-3; D: .; V: TRBV4-1; size: .; CDR3: CASSQEGAGLAILDTQYF; DNA: TGCGCCAGCAGCCAAGAGGGGGCCGGTCTAGCGATCTTAGATACGCAGTATTTT
J: TRBJ2-1; D: .; V: TRBV7-2; size: .; CDR3: CASGLVIPYNEQFF; DNA: TGTGCCAGCGGCTTAGTCATCCCCTACAATGAGCAGTTCTTC
J: TRBJ2-6; D: .; V: TRBV19; size: many; CDR3: CASTPGDSSGANVLTF; DNA: TGTGCCAGTACCCCGGGGGACAGCTCTGGGGCCAACGTCCTGACTTTC
J: TRBJ2-2; D: .; V: TRBV24-1; size: .; CDR3: CATGGGQRASAGELFF; DNA: TGTGCCACCGGGGGGGGACAGCGAGCCTCCGCCGGGGAGCTGTTTTTT
J: TRBJ2-3; D: TRBD1; V: TRBV27; size: many; CDR3: CASSYGTAIDTQYF; DNA: TGTGCCAGCAGTTATGGGACAGCGATAGATACGCAGTATTTT